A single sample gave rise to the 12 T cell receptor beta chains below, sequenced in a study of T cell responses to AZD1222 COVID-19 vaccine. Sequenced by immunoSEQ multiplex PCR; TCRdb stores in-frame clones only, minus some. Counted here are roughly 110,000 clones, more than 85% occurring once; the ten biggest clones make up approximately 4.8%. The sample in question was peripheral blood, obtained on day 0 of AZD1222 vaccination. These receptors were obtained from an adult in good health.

DNA for the CDR3: TGTGCCAGCAGTTACAGGACAGGGGGGAATTCACCCCTCCACTTT. Encoded protein: CASSYRTGGNSPLHF. The chain has TRBV6-5 and TRBJ1-6; 10 bases fit TRBD1. CDR1 MNHEY and CDR2 SVGAGI come from the germline V gene. Trimming at V came to 2 bases and at J to 7 bases, leaving 2 bases not matched to a gene. CDR3 length equals 15 residues.

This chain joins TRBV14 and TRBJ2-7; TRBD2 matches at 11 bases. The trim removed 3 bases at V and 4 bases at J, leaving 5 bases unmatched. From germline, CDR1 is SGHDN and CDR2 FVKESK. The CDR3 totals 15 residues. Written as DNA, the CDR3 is TGTGCCAGCAGCCAGGGACTAGCGGCACTTTACGAGCAGTACTTC. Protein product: CASSQGLAALYEQYF.

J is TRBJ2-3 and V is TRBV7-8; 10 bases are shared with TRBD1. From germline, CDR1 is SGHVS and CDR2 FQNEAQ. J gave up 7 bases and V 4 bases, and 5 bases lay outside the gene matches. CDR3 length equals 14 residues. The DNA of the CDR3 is TGTGCCAGCAGCTCGGGACAGGGGATGAATACGCAGTATTTT. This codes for CASSSGQGMNTQYF.

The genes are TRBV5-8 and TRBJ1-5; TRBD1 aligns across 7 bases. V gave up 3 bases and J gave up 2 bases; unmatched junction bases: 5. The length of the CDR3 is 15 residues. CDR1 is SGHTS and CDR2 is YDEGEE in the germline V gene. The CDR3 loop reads CASSSRGFGNQPQHF. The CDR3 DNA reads TGTGCCAGCAGCTCCAGGGGGTTTGGCAATCAGCCCCAGCATTTT.

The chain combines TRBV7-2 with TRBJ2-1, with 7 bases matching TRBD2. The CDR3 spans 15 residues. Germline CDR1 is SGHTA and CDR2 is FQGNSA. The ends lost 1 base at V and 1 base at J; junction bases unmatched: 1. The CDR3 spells CASSLGSGSYNEQFF. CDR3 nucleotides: TGTGCCAGCAGCTTAGGTAGCGGGTCCTACAATGAGCAGTTCTTC.

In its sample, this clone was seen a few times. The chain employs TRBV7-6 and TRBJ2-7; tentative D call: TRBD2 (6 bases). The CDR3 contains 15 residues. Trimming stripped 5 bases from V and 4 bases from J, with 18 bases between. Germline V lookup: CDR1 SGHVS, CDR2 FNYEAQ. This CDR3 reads CASSAVKEGRYEQYF. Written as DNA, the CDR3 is TGTGCCAGCAGCGCCGTGAAGGAGGGGAGATACGAGCAGTACTTC.

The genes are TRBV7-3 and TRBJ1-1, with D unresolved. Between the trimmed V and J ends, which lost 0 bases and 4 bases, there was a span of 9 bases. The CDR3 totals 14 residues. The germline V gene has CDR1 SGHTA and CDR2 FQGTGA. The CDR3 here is CASSLTRAGTEAFF. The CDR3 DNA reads TGTGCCAGCAGCTTAACTCGGGCGGGCACTGAAGCTTTCTTT.

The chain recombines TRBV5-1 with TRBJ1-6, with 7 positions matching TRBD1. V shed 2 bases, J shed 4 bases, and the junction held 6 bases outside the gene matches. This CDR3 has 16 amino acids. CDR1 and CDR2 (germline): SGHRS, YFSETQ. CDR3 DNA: TGCGCCAGCAGCTTCCTCGGGGACAGTTATAATTCACCCCTCCACTTT. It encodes CASSFLGDSYNSPLHF.

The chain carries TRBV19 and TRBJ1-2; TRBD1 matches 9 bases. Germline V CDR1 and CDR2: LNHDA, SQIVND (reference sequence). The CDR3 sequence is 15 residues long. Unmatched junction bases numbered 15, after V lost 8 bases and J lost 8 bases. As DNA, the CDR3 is TGTGCCAGTGCCCAACCGGGGACAGGGTCTCGGGGCTACACCTTC. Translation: CASAQPGTGSRGYTF.

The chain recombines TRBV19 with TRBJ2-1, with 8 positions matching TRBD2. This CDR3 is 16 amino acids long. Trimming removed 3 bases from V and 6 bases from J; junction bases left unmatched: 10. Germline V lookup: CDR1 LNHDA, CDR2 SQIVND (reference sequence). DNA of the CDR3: TGTGCCAGTAGTATCCTGGGGGCGGGGGGACCCAATGAGCAGTTCTTC. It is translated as CASSILGAGGPNEQFF.

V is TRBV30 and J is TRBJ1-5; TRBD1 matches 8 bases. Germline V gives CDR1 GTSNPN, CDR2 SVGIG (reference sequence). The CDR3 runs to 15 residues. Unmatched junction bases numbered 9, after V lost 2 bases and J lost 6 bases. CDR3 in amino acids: CAWSSTGGKSQPQHF. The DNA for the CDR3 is TGTGCCTGGAGTTCTACAGGGGGTAAAAGTCAGCCCCAGCATTTT.

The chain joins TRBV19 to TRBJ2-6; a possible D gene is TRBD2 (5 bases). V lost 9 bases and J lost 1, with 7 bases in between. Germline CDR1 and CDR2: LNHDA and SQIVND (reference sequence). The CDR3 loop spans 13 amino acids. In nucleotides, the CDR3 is TGTGCCAGCCGGAGGTCTGGGGCCAACGTCCTGACTTTC. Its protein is CASRRSGANVLTF.